This T cell receptor beta chain was identified during a study of blood T cell repertoires in COVID-19. Study summary: Specimens from acute and convalescent COVID-19 originated in the United States, Italy and Spain. T cells, B-cell-depleted T cells, or PBMCs supplied cDNA or gDNA.

This clone was found once. How the authors handled the data: The assay estimated nucleated cells by amplifying reference gene primers. This table comes from immunoSEQ multiplex PCR, and its TCRdb copy is limited to in-frame clones, with some not included. From that table come the V and J calls and clone size; the DNA was used to work out D and trimming. Among 130,000 or so clones listed, about 75% were seen once. J gave up 4 bases and V 6 bases, and 8 bases lay outside the gene matches. The CDR3 contains 15 residues. Germline assignment: CDR1 SEHNR and CDR2 FQNEAQ (reference sequence). The chain links TRBV7-9 to TRBJ2-3, with 9 positions matching TRBD1. This TCR was recovered from a man older than 75 with acute or convalescent COVID-19. The specimen was peripheral blood. CDR3 protein: CASRIGTGSPDTQYF. CDR3 in DNA: TGTGCCAGCAGGATAGGGACAGGGTCCCCAGATACGCAGTATTTT.